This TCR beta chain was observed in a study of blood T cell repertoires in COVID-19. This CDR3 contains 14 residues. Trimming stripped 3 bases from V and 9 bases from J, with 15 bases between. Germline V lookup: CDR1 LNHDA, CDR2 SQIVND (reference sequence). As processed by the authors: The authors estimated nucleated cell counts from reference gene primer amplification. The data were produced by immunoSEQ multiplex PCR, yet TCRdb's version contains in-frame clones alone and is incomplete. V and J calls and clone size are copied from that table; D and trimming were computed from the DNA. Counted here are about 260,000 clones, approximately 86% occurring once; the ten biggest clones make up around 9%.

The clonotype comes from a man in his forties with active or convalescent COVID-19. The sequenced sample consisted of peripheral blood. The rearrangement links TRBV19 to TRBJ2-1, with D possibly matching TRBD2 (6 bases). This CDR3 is CASSMGGREGEQFF. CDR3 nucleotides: TGTGCCAGTAGTATGGGGGGACGAGAGGGTGAGCAGTTCTTC.